What follows describes a single T cell receptor (beta chain). Its matching antigen is unknown. Both ends of each TCR cDNA library bore sample-specific barcodes. TCRdb called the 5' RACE reads again in MiXCR, with one record for every CDR3 protein. The repertoire has 350,000 to 400,000 distinct CDR3 sequences, about 28% of them found once; the top ten carry around 5.6%. This sample was taken from a study of identical twins' blood T cells. Findings of the study overall: Top TCRbeta clonotypes were shared more with twin than unrelated donors.

Germline assignment: CDR1 MNHNS and CDR2 SASEGT. The CDR3 totals 12 residues. V trimming: 10 bases; J trimming: 7 bases; junction bases outside the gene matches: 8. This TCR derives from a woman aged 18 to 50 in good health. The source material was PBMCs. This chain connects TRBV6-1 to TRBJ1-1; TRBD1 matches at 8 bases. Here the CDR3 reads CANTQGAGEAFF. The CDR3, as DNA: TGTGCCAACACCCAGGGGGCGGGTGAAGCTTTCTTT.